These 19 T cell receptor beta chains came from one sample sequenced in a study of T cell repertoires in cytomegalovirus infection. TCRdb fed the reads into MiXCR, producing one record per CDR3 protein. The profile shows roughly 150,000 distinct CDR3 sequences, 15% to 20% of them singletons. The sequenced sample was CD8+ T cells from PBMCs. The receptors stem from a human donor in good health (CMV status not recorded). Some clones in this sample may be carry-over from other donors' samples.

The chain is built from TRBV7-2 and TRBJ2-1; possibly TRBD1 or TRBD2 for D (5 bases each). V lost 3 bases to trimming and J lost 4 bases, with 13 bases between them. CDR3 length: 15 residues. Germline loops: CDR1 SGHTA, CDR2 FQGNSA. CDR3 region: CASSLGPEKYNEQFF. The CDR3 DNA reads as TGTGCCAGCAGCTTGGGACCGGAGAAATACAATGAGCAGTTCTTC.

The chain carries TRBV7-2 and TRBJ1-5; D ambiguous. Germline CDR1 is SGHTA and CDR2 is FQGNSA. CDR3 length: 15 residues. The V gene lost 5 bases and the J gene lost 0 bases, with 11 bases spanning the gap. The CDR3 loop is CASSLRLYSNQPQHF. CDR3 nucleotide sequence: TGTGCCAGCAGCCTGAGGCTTTATAGCAATCAGCCCCAGCATTTT. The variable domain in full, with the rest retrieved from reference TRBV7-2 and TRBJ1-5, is GAGVSQSPSNKVTEKGKDVELRCDPISGHTALYWYRQSLGQGLEFLIYFQGNSAPDKSGLPSDRFSAERTGGSVSTLTIQRTQQEDSAVYLCASSLRLYSNQPQHFGDGTRLSIL.

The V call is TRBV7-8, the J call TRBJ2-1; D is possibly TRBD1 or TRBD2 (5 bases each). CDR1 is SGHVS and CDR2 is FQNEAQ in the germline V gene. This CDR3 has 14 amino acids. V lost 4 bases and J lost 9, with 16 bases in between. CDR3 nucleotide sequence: TGTGCCAGCAGCTCCGGGACCCCCGTGAGTGAGCAGTTCTTC. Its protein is CASSSGTPVSEQFF.

CDR3 sequence (DNA): TGTGCCAGCAGCTGGGGTTATGAGCAGTTCTTC. Its protein product is CASSWGYEQFF. The V call is TRBV6-2 or TRBV6-3, the J call TRBJ2-1; D is unresolved. The CDR3 runs 11 residues. The germline gives CDR1 MNHEY, CDR2 SVGEGT. Trimming left V 6 bases short and J 8 bases short, with 8 bases between.

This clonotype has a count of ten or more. The DNA for the CDR3 is TGTGCCAGCAGTGGGACTAGCGGGACCTACGAGCAGTACTTC. Translating it yields CASSGTSGTYEQYF. This rearrangement joins TRBV28 to TRBJ2-7; 13 positions match TRBD2. V shed 5 bases and J 2 bases; nucleotides not matched to a gene: 0. Germline assignment: CDR1 MDHEN and CDR2 SYDVKM. CDR3 size: 14 residues. Based on the CDR3 plus reference TRBV28 and TRBJ2-7, the full variable domain is DVKVTQSSRYLVKRTGEKVFLECVQDMDHENMFWYRQDPGLGLRLIYFSYDVKMKEKGDIPEGYSVSREKKERFSLILESASTNQTSMYLCASSGTSGTYEQYFGPGTRLTVT.

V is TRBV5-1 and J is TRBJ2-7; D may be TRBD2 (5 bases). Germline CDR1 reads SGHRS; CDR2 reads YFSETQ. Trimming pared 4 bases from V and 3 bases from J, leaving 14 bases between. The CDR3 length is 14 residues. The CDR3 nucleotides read TGCGCCAGCAGCCCCGTCGAGGGCGGCTACGAGCAGTACTTC. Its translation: CASSPVEGGYEQYF.

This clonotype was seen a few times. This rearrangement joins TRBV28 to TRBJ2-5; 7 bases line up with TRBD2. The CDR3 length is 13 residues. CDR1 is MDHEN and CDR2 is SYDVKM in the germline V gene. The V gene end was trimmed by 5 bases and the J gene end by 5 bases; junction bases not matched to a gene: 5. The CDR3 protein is CASSLQGGETQYF. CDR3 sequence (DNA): TGTGCCAGCAGTCTTCAGGGAGGGGAGACCCAGTACTTC. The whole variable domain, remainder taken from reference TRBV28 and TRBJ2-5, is DVKVTQSSRYLVKRTGEKVFLECVQDMDHENMFWYRQDPGLGLRLIYFSYDVKMKEKGDIPEGYSVSREKKERFSLILESASTNQTSMYLCASSLQGGETQYFGPGTRLLVL.

The chain's CDR3 is CASFLTGELFF. The CDR3 coding sequence is TGTGCCAGCTTTTTGACCGGGGAGCTGTTTTTT. This chain joins TRBV12-3 or TRBV12-4 and TRBJ2-2; the D is unclear. Trimming removed 8 bases at V and 5 bases at J, with 6 bases between. This CDR3 region has 11 residues.

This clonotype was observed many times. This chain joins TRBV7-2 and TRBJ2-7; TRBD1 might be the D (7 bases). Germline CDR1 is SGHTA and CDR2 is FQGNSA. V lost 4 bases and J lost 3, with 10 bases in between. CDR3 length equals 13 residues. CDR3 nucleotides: TGTGCCAGCAGCTACAGGGGACTCTACGAGCAGTACTTC. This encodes CASSYRGLYEQYF.

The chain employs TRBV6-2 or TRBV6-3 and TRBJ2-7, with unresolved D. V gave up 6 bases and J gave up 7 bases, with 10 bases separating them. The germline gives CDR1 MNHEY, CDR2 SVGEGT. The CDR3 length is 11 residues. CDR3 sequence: CASSPLREQYF. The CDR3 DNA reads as TGTGCCAGCAGCCCGTTAAGGGAGCAGTACTTC.

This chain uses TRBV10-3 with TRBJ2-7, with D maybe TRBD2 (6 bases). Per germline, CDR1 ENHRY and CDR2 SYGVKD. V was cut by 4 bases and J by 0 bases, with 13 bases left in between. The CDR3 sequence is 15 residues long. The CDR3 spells CAISGDWKSSYEQYF. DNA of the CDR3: TGTGCCATCAGTGGGGACTGGAAAAGCTCCTACGAGCAGTACTTC.

CDR3 amino acids: CASRWGPGTGANQPQHF. The CDR3 coding sequence is TGTGCCAGCAGGTGGGGTCCCGGGACAGGGGCCAATCAGCCCCAGCATTTT. V is TRBV28 and J is TRBJ1-5; 10 bases map to TRBD1. Germline V lookup: CDR1 MDHEN, CDR2 SYDVKM. The CDR3 is 17 amino acids. V gave up 6 bases and J gave up 3 bases; unmatched junction bases: 11.

The CDR3 DNA reads TGCGCCAGCAGCCAAGATTTGCCAGGGACAGTTGATTGCACCCTCCACTTT. As protein: CASSQDLPGTVDCTLHF. This chain connects TRBV4-3 to TRBJ1-6; 7 bases agree with TRBD1. This CDR3 spans 17 amino acids. After removal of 0 bases from V and 14 bases from J, the junction contained 16 bases not matched to a gene. Germline loops: CDR1 LGHNA, CDR2 YSLEER.

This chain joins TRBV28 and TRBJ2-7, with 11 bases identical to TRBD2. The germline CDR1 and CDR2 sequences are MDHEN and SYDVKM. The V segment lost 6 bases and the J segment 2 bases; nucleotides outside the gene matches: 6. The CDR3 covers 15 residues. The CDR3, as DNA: TGTGCCAGCAGATTTCTAGCGGGGGGCCCCTACGAGCAGTACTTC. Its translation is CASRFLAGGPYEQYF. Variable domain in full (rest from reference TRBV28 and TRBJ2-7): DVKVTQSSRYLVKRTGEKVFLECVQDMDHENMFWYRQDPGLGLRLIYFSYDVKMKEKGDIPEGYSVSREKKERFSLILESASTNQTSMYLCASRFLAGGPYEQYFGPGTRLTVT.

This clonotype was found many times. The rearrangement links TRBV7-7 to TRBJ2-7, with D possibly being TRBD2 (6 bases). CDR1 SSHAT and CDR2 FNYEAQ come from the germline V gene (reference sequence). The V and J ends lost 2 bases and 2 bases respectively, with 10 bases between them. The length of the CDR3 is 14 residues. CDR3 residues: CASSLSGETYEQYF. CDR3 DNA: TGTGCCAGCAGCTTATCGGGGGAAACCTACGAGCAGTACTTC.

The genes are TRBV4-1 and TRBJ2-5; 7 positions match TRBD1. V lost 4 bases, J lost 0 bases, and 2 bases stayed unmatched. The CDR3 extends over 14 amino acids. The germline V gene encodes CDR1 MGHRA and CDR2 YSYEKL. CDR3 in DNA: TGCGCCAGCAGCCTGGGGACAGACCAAGAGACCCAGTACTTC. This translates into CASSLGTDQETQYF.

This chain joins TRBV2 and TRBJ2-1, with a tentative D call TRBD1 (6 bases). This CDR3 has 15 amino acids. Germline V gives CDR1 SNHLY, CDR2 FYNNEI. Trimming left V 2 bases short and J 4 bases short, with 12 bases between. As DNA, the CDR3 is TGTGCCAGCAGTGAAAGGGCAGGGACATACAATGAGCAGTTCTTC. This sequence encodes CASSERAGTYNEQFF.

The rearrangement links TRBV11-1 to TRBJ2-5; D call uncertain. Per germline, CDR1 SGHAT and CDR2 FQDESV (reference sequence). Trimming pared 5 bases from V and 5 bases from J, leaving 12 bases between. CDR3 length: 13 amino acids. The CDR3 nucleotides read TGTGCCAGCAGCCTACGCGCGTGGGAGACCCAGTACTTC. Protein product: CASSLRAWETQYF.

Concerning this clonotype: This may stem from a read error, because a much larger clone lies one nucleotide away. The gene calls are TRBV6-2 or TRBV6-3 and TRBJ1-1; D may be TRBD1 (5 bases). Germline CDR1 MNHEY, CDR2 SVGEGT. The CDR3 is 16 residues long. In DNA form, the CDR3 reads TGTGCCAGCAGAACCGGGACGGTTGCTCGGAACACTGGAGCTTTCTTT. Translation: CASRTGTVARNTGAFF.